This T cell receptor (beta chain) was sequenced for a study of blood T cell repertoires in COVID-19. About the study: Whether acute or convalescent, the COVID-19 samples came from the United States, Italy and Spain.

Sequencing used immunoSEQ multiplex PCR; TCRdb keeps in-frame clones, though not all of them. The sample has 300,000 to 350,000 clones, 88% seen once; the top ten hold over 1%. Germline V CDR1 and CDR2: SGHRS, YFSETQ. The CDR3 loop spans 14 amino acids. Germline trimming cut 5 bases from V and 4 bases from J; bases unmatched to any gene: 9. Cohorts were based on clinical histories the participants reported. A case of COVID-19 had been met by exposed participants within 2 weeks before study entry. The sequence was obtained from a woman aged 25 to 39 who had been exposed to COVID-19. Input material: PBMCs or T cells enriched from blood (not recorded which). The chain has TRBV5-1 and TRBJ2-7, with TRBD2 matching 7 bases. In DNA, the CDR3 is TGCGCCAGCAGTTCCGGGACTACTCTGTACGAGCAGTACTTC. Protein product: CASSSGTTLYEQYF.